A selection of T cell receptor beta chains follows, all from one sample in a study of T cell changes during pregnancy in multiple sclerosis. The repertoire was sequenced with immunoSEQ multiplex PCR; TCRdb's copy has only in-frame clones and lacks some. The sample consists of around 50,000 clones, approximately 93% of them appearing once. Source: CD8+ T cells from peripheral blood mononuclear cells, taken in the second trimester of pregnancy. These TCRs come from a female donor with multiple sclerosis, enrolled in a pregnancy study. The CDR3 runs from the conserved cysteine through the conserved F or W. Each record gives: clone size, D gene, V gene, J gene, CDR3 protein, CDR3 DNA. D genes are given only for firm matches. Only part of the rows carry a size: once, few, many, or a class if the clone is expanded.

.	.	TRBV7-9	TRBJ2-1	CASSLFPKSGNEQFF	TGTGCCAGCAGCTTATTTCCAAAATCGGGGAATGAGCAGTTCTTC
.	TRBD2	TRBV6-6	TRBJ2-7	CASSPIAGSAYEQYF	TGTGCCAGCAGCCCCATAGCGGGGTCCGCCTACGAGCAGTACTTC
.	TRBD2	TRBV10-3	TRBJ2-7	CAISESGRGGSYEQYF	TGTGCCATCAGTGAGTCGGGGCGGGGGGGCTCTTACGAGCAGTACTTC
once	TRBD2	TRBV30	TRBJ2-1	CAWTSGISNEQFF	TGTGCCTGGACTAGCGGGATCAGCAATGAGCAGTTCTTC
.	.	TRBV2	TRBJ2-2	CASSYTGTGELFF	TGTGCCAGCAGCTATACTGGCACCGGGGAGCTGTTTTTT
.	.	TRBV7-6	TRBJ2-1	CASSAGIAGNEQFF	TGTGCCAGCAGCGCCGGGATCGCGGGTAATGAGCAGTTCTTC
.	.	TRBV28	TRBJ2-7	CATPEGQSYEQYF	TGTGCCACCCCCGAAGGACAATCCTACGAGCAGTACTTC
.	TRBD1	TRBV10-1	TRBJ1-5	CASRTPGQSNQPQHF	TGCGCCAGCAGAACCCCGGGACAGAGCAATCAGCCCCAGCATTTT
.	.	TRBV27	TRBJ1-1	CASSLVPVRGGEAFF	TGTGCCAGCAGTTTAGTTCCGGTTAGGGGCGGTGAAGCTTTCTTT
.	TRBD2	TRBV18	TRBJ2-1	CASSPGGGWDNEQFF	TGTGCCAGCTCACCAGGCGGGGGTTGGGACAATGAGCAGTTCTTC
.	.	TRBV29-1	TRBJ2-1	CSVEEVAAIYNEQFF	TGCAGCGTTGAAGAGGTAGCTGCTATCTACAATGAGCAGTTCTTC
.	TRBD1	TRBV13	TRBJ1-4	CASSFRDRSFEKLFF	TGTGCCAGCAGCTTCCGGGACAGGTCCTTTGAAAAACTGTTTTTT
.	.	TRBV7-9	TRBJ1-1	CASSSTADGSNTEAFF	TGTGCCAGCAGCTCTACAGCGGACGGTTCGAACACTGAAGCTTTCTTT